Listed here are 5 T cell receptor beta chains from one sample, sequenced in a study of control samples from healthy donors and cancer patients. This table comes from immunoSEQ multiplex PCR, and its TCRdb copy is limited to in-frame clones, with some not included. Among around 130,000 clones listed, around 96% were seen once. The sequenced material came from blood. The receptors come from a man aged 25-45 years in good health.

The CDR3 region is CAHLNTEAFF. In DNA, the CDR3 is TGTGCCCATTTAAACACTGAAGCTTTCTTT. This chain links TRBV30 with TRBJ1-1; D is uncertain. Germline V lookup: CDR1 GTSNPN, CDR2 SVGIG (reference sequence). Deletions cut 8 bases from V and 2 bases from J, with 6 bases between. The CDR3 length is 10 residues.

V gene TRBV12-3 or TRBV12-4 combines with J gene TRBJ1-1, with D unclear. Trimming took off 0 bases at V and 6 bases at J, with 2 bases between the two ends. The CDR3 has 11 amino acids. DNA for the CDR3: TGTGCCAGCAGTTTAGCGGCTGAAGCTTTCTTT. This encodes CASSLAAEAFF.

The chain couples TRBV29-1 to TRBJ1-1; 7 positions agree with TRBD1. CDR3 length equals 13 residues. With 2 bases clipped from V and 3 bases from J, the junction kept 3 bases outside the gene matches. CDR1 is SQVTM, CDR2 ANQGSEA, per germline. The CDR3 DNA reads TGCAGCGTTGAAAGGGGGCAGGACACTGAAGCTTTCTTT. Protein: CSVERGQDTEAFF.

J is TRBJ1-2 and V is TRBV4-3; maybe TRBD1 (5 bases). V lost 1 base and J lost 4, with 22 bases in between. This CDR3 is 18 amino acids long. Per the germline V gene, CDR1 is LGHNA and CDR2 is YSLEER. CDR3 in DNA: TGCGCCAGCAGCCAAGGCATCCGGGGCCAACCTACTACCTATGGCTACACCTTC. It is translated as CASSQGIRGQPTTYGYTF.

CDR3 sequence reads: CASSLDRVGANVLTF. The CDR3 nucleotides are TGTGCCAGCAGCTTGGACAGGGTTGGGGCCAACGTCCTGACTTTC. The genes are TRBV5-6 and TRBJ2-6; possibly TRBD1 for D (6 bases). The V gene's germline CDR1 is SGHDT and CDR2 YYEEEE. Deletions cut 0 bases from V and 3 bases from J, with 7 bases between. This CDR3 has 15 residues.